This entry describes one T cell receptor (beta chain). This entry belongs to a study of control samples from healthy donors and cancer patients. Assay: immunoSEQ multiplex PCR; the TCRdb copy retains only in-frame clones and omits some. This table has fewer than 200,000 clones, 85% to 95% appearing once. The sample taken for sequencing was blood. The TCR was taken from a man aged 25-45 years in good health.

CDR3 nucleotides: TGTGCCAGCTCACCCGGGGCAGGGTATCATGAGCAGTTCTTC. This encodes CASSPGAGYHEQFF. The chain links TRBV18 to TRBJ2-1, with D perhaps TRBD1 or TRBD2 (5 bases each). CDR3 length equals 14 residues. The germline V gene has CDR1 KGHSH and CDR2 LQKENI. Trimming pared 3 bases from V and 8 bases from J, leaving 14 bases between.